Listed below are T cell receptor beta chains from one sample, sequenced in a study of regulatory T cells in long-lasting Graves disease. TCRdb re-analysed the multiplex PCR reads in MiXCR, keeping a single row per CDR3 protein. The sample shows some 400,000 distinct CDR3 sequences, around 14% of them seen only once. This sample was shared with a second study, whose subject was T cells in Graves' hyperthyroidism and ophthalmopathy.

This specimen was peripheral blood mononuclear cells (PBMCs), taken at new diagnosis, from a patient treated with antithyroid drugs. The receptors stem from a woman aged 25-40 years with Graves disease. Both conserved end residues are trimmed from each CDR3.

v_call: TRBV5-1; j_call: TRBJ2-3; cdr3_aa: ASLSAGASTDTQY
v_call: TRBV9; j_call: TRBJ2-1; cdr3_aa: ASSIGAQGNEQF
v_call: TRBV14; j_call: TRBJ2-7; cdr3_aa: ASSRSGPTYEQY
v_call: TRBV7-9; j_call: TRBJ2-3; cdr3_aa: ASRGGRDTQY
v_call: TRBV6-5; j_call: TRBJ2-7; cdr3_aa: ASSYRFFGSSYEQY
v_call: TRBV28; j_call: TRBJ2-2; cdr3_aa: ASSASFVPGQAHNTGELF
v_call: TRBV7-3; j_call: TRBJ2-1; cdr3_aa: ASSQTPGTSGRAHNEQF
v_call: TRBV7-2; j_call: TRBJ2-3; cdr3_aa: ASSYRDRGTDTQY
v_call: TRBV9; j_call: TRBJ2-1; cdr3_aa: ASGSGSGNEQF
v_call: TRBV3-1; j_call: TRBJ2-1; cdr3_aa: ASSQSREFHEQF
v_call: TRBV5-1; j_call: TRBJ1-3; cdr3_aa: ASSLTGYGNTIH
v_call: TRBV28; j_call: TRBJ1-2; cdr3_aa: ASSSAGTGGVYGYT
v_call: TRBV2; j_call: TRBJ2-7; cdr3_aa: ASNWGIYEQY
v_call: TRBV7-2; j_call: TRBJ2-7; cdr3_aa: ASRFISRGRPYEQY
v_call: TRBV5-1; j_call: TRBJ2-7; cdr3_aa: ASSGTGTPSSHEQY
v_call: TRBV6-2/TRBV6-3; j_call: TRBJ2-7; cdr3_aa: ASSELAGPTYEQY
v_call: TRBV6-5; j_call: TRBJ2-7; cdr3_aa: ASSYYFGRDEQY
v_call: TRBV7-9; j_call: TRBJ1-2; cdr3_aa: ASSRIGQGRRGYT
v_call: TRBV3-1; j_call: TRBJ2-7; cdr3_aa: ASSTWGVSSYEQY
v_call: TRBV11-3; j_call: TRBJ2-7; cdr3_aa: ASSSPGSYEQY
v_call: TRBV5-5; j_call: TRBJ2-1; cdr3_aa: ASSLHGQGAAEQF
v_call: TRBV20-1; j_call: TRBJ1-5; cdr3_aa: SAPTTASTSNQPQH
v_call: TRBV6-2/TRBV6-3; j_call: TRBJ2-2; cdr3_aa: ASSYLLIPGQMNTGELF
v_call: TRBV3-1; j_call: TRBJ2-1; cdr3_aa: ASSQDTDQLIEQF
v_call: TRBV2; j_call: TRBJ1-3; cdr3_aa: ASGGQGLSGNTIY
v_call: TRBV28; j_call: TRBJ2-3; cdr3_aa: ASSSSATPITDTQY
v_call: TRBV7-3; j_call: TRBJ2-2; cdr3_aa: ASNLAAPSNTGELF
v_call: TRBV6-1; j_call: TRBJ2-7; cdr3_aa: ASRGEYEQY
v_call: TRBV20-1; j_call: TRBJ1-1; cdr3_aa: SAKPGATEAF
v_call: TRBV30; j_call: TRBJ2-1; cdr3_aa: AQIPSSRNEQF
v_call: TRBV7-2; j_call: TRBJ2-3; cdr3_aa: ASSAQASMSDTQY